Below, 18 T cell receptor beta chains from the same sample are listed, as sequenced in a study of neurological immune-mediated disorders. The time point is: longitudinal time-point 2. TCRdb itself ran the 5' RACE reads through MiXCR, one entry per CDR3 protein. The table lists more than 30,000 distinct CDR3 sequences, about 13% of them singletons. The sequenced sample consisted of PBMCs. These TCRs come from a woman between 40 and 55 years old in good health.

This clonotype was recorded many times. The gene calls are TRBV27 and TRBJ1-1; D unclear. Looked up from germline, CDR1 is MNHEY and CDR2 is SMNVEV (reference sequence). V lost 3 bases to trimming and J lost 2 bases, with 13 bases between them. The CDR3 contains 15 residues. The CDR3 here is CASSFLRPINTEAFF. The CDR3 nucleotides read TGTGCCAGCAGTTTCCTTCGACCGATCAACACTGAAGCTTTCTTT.

The chain uses TRBV6-5 and TRBJ2-1; 7 bases are a match to TRBD2. The CDR3 is 12 amino acids. The germline gives CDR1 MNHEY, CDR2 SVGAGI. CDR3 coding DNA: TGTGTCAACAGTTACGGGGGGAATGAGCAGTTCTTC. This translates into CVNSYGGNEQFF.

This clonotype was seen repeatedly, ten times or more. CDR3 coding DNA: TGTGCCAGCAGCGTGTCAGGGCCCGATGGCTACACCTTC. This sequence encodes CASSVSGPDGYTF. The rearrangement joins TRBV9 to TRBJ1-2, with a possible D match to TRBD1 (5 bases). Germline-derived CDR1 and CDR2 are SGDLS and YYNGEE. This CDR3 contains 13 residues. Trimming stripped 2 bases from V and 6 bases from J, with 11 bases between.

This clonotype was recorded many times. The chain has TRBV3-1 and TRBJ1-1; D not resolved. Germline CDR1 reads LGHDT; CDR2 reads YNNKEL (reference sequence). Trimming took off 3 bases at V and 8 bases at J, with 10 bases between the two ends. This CDR3 has 12 residues. The CDR3, as DNA: TGTGCCAGCAGCCACCTGTCGGCCGAAGCTTTCTTT. Its protein product is CASSHLSAEAFF.

This clonotype was observed many times. At one boundary the junction diverges from the germline segment, which might be a read error. The CDR3 spells CAWSGNSEAFF. DNA for the CDR3: TGTGCCTGGAGTGGTAACAGTGAAGCTTTCTTT. J is TRBJ1-1 and V is TRBV30; D unclear. The germline V gene encodes CDR1 GTSNPN and CDR2 SVGIG (reference sequence). CDR3 length: 11 amino acids.

This clonotype came up a few times. V and J are TRBV5-1 and TRBJ1-4; 7 positions agree with TRBD1. Trimming removed 0 bases from V and 5 bases from J; junction bases left unmatched: 1. CDR1 and CDR2 (germline): SGHRS, YFSETQ. This CDR3 region has 14 residues. As DNA, the CDR3 is TGCGCCAGCAGCTTGGGGACAGGCAATGAAAAACTGTTTTTT. This codes for CASSLGTGNEKLFF.

This clonotype was picked up many times. The chain carries TRBV9 and TRBJ1-2; weak D call: TRBD1 (5 bases). V gave up 4 bases and J gave up 2 bases, with 18 bases separating them. The V gene's germline CDR1 is SGDLS and CDR2 YYNGEE. This CDR3 region has 16 residues. The CDR3 sequence is CASSPPGLGKNYGYTF. For the CDR3, the DNA is TGTGCCAGCAGCCCACCAGGGTTGGGGAAGAACTATGGCTACACCTTC.

This clonotype was picked up many times. The J gene is TRBJ1-1, the V gene TRBV10-3; D gene uncertain. V lost 2 bases and J 6 bases, leaving 13 bases between the germline ends. Germline V gene lookup returns CDR1 ENHRY and CDR2 SYGVKD. The CDR3 is 14 residues long. CDR3 amino acids: CAISEVWDSAEAFF. DNA of the CDR3: TGTGCCATCAGTGAGGTGTGGGATTCAGCTGAAGCTTTCTTT.

This clonotype was seen many times. The CDR3 DNA reads TGTGCCAGCGGCCTAGCGGGATCAGATACGCAGTATTTT. As protein: CASGLAGSDTQYF. J is TRBJ2-3 and V is TRBV6-6; TRBD2 agrees at 9 bases. The CDR3 consists of 13 residues. Germline V gene data show CDR1 as MNHNY and CDR2 as SVGAGI (reference sequence). V gave up 8 bases and J gave up 4 bases; unmatched junction bases: 4.

Regarding this clonotype: The CDR3 ends on some other residue instead of the conserved phenylalanine or tryptophan, so this is likely a read error. The chain uses TRBV20-1 and TRBJ2-3, with D possibly TRBD2 on 5 matching bases. V gave up 7 bases and J gave up 3 bases, with 14 bases separating them. The length of the CDR3 is 13 residues. CDR1 is DFQATT and CDR2 is SNEGSKA in the germline V gene (reference sequence). DNA of the CDR3: TGCAGTGAGGCGGGCGCCAGTACAGATACGCAGTATATT. Protein sequence: CSEAGASTDTQYI.

This clonotype was counted many times. The chain recombines TRBV20-1 with TRBJ1-1, with 7 bases fitting TRBD1. This CDR3 contains 14 residues. Losses at the gene ends were 1 base for V and 4 bases for J; bases not matched to a gene: 6. Germline V gene sequence: CDR1 DFQATT, CDR2 SNEGSKA (reference sequence). CDR3 protein: CSARAPTGSTEAFF. The CDR3 DNA is TGCAGTGCTAGAGCCCCGACAGGGAGCACTGAAGCTTTCTTT.

This clonotype appeared many times. The CDR3 region has the DNA TGTGCCAGCAGCCAGGGACGGATCAATCAGCCCCAGCATTTT. It encodes CASSQGRINQPQHF. The chain carries TRBV12-3 or TRBV12-4 and TRBJ1-5; possible D gene TRBD1, 5 bases. This CDR3 spans 14 amino acids. Trimming took off 6 bases at V and 3 bases at J, with 12 bases between the two ends.

This clonotype was seen ten or more times. The rearrangement joins TRBV6-2 or TRBV6-3 to TRBJ2-1, with 7 bases aligning to TRBD1. V lost 7 bases, J lost 4 bases, and 7 bases stayed unmatched. This CDR3 is 14 amino acids long. In germline, CDR1 is MNHEY, CDR2 SVGEGT. CDR3 DNA sequence: TGTGCCAGCACTGAGACAGGGTGGTACAATGAGCAGTTCTTC. Translating gives CASTETGWYNEQFF.

This clonotype came up many times. The rearrangement links TRBV20-1 to TRBJ2-1; 16 bases line up with TRBD2. V trimming: 5 bases; J trimming: 7 bases; junction bases outside the gene matches: 8. The CDR3 length is 16 residues. Germline V gene sequence: CDR1 DFQATT, CDR2 SNEGSKA (reference sequence). The CDR3 loop reads CSAGKAGLAGGNEQFF. For the CDR3, the DNA is TGCAGTGCTGGGAAGGCGGGACTAGCGGGAGGGAATGAGCAGTTCTTC.

In this sample, this clonotype turned up many times. V gene TRBV5-5 combines with J gene TRBJ2-3; D is ambiguous. The length of the CDR3 is 15 residues. Germline values: CDR1 SGHKS, CDR2 YYEKEE (reference sequence). The V gene lost 5 bases and the J gene lost 3 bases, with 16 bases spanning the gap. CDR3 region: CASSSQIAPTDTQYF. CDR3 DNA sequence: TGTGCCAGCAGTTCCCAGATAGCCCCAACAGATACGCAGTATTTT.

This clonotype was recorded many times. V usage is TRBV7-2 and J usage is TRBJ1-1, with D uncertain. The germline gives CDR1 SGHTA, CDR2 FQGNSA. V was cut by 1 base and J by 4 bases, with 7 bases left in between. The CDR3 length is 13 residues. The CDR3 region is CASSLETGTEAFF. The CDR3 DNA sequence: TGTGCCAGCAGCTTAGAGACGGGCACTGAAGCTTTCTTT.

The table lists this clonotype with many counts. A much larger clone is a single base away; this may be a read error. The chain is built from TRBV5-5 and TRBJ1-5; D call uncertain. The V end lost 0 bases, the J end lost 6 bases, and 4 bases lay between the germline ends. In germline, CDR1 is SGHKS, CDR2 YYEKEE (reference sequence). CDR3 length: 12 amino acids. The CDR3 nucleotides read TGTGCCAGCAGCTTGGAGGGTCAGCCCCAGCATTTT. Translation gives CASSLEGQPQHF.

This clonotype was picked up many times. V and J are TRBV5-5 and TRBJ1-3; the D is unclear. Trimming removed 0 bases from V and 4 bases from J, with 8 bases in between. Per the germline V gene, CDR1 is SGHKS and CDR2 is YYEKEE (reference sequence). The CDR3 spans 14 residues. Written as DNA, the CDR3 is TGTGCCAGCAGCTTGGCGGGAATCGGAAACACCATATATTTT. Translation: CASSLAGIGNTIYF.